Sequencing of this TCR beta chain was carried out in a study of control samples from healthy donors and cancer patients. Data came from immunoSEQ multiplex PCR; TCRdb stores just in-frame clones and leaves some out. The sample includes 30,000 to 40,000 clones, around 93% of them seen just once. Sequenced: PBMCs. The receptor's source is a man in his forties or fifties with colorectal cancer.

The CDR3 DNA sequence: TGTGCCAGCAGCCCCTGGCAGACTAGCGGGGGGGCGAAAGAGACCCAGTACTTC. Amino acid sequence: CASSPWQTSGGAKETQYF. This chain uses TRBV6-2 or TRBV6-3 with TRBJ2-5; TRBD2 matches at 14 bases. V dropped 6 bases and J dropped 3; count of bases not matched to a gene: 12. Germline CDR1 and CDR2: MNHEY and SVGEGT. There are 18 residues in the CDR3.